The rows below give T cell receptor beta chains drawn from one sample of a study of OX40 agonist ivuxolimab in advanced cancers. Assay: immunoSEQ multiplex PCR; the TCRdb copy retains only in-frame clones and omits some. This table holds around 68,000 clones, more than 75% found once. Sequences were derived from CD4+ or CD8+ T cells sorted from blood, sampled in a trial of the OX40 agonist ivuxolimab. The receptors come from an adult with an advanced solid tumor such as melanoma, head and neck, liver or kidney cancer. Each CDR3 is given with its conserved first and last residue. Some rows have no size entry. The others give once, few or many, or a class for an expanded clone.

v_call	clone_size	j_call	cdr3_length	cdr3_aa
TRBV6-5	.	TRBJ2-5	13	CASSRQGDKTQYF
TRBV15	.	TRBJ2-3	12	CATSRVTDTQYF
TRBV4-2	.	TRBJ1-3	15	CASSQDRSSGNTIYF
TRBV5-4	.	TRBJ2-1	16	CASSQDLAGSDNEQFF
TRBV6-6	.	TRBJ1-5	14	CASSYAQGGQPQHF
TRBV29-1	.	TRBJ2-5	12	CSVAPGEETQYF
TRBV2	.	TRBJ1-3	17	CASSRDRGVTSGNTIYF
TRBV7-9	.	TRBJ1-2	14	CASSLGGRSRGYTF
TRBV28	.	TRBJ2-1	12	CASSFNYNEQFF
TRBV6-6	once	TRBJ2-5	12	CASRSRMETQYF
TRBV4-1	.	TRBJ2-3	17	CASSQEPAREVADTQYF
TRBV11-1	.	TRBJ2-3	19	CASSLPRGTLRFSTDTQYF
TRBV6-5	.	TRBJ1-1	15	CASSYSATGTGEAFF
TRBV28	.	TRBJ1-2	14	CASSLSMADYGYTF
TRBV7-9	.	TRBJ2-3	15	CASSLDGTTRDTQYF
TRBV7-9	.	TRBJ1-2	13	CASSLGGSRSYTF
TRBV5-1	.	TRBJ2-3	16	CASSPWTSGRGDTQYF
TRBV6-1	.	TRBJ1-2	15	CASTADENSFNGYTF
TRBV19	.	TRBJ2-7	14	CASSGSEYTYEQYF
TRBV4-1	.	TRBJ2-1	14	CASSQVGTIDEQFF
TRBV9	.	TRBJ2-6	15	CASSVAYTGANVLTF
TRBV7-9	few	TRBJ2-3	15	CASSPGTQLTDTQYF
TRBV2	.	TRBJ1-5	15	CASSGQGGGGQPQHF
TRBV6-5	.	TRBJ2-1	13	CALGGLGGNEQFF
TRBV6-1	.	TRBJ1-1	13	CASRLGKDTEAFF
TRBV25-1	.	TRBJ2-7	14	CASTLRQGNGEQYF
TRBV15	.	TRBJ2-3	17	CATSRTGLAGVGDTQYF
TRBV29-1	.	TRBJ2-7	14	CSVAPPPGLYEQYF
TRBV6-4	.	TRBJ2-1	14	CASKQEDDSWEQFF
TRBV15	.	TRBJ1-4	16	CATSRDRNRGSEKLFF